The present T cell receptor beta chain was sequenced within a study of human T cells and chemical hapten exposure. Indicated time point: patch test 2, 6 weeks after DPC sensitization. Treatment given: therapeutic diphenylcyclopropenone sensitization with weekly scalp DPC. J lost 3 bases, V lost 5 bases, and 7 bases had no gene match. The CDR3 sequence is 14 residues long. From germline, CDR1 is SGHDN and CDR2 FVKESK. This clonotype was detected a few times. Unique molecular identifiers were linked by the library to individual cDNA molecules. TCRdb reprocessed the RACE reads via MiXCR and lists one record per CDR3 protein. The sample records around 80,000 distinct CDR3 sequences, 6.6% being singletons.

The chain is built from TRBV14 and TRBJ2-7; TRBD1 aligns across 7 bases. This TCR was recovered from a woman aged 25 to 45 with alopecia areata. Some clones in this sample may be carry-over from other donors' samples. This material consisted of whole blood, taken in connection with sensitization to the hapten diphenylcyclopropenone (DPC). The DNA of the CDR3 is TGTGCCAGCAGCGAACAGGGGTACTTCTACGAGCAGTACTTC. It is translated as CASSEQGYFYEQYF. Filled out from reference TRBV14 and TRBJ2-7, the complete variable domain reads EAGVTQFPSHSVIEKGQTVTLRCDPISGHDNLYWYRRVMGKEIKFLLHFVKESKQDESGMPNNRFLAERTGGTYSTLKVQPAELEDSGVYFCASSEQGYFYEQYFGPGTRLTVT.